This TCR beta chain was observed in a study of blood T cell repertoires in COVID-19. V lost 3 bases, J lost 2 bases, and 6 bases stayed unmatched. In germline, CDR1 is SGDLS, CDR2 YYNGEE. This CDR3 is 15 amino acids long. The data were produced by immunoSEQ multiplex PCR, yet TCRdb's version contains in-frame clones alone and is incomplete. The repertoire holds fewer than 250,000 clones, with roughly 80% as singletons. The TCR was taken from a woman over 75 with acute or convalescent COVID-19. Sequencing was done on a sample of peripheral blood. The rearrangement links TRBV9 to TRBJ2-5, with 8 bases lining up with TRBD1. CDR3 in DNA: TGTGCCAGCAGCGGTGGACAGGGAAGTCAAGAGACCCAGTACTTC. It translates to CASSGGQGSQETQYF.